Given below is one T cell receptor beta chain in context. Its cognate antigen is unknown. The junction had 9 bases not matched to a gene; V was cut back by 8 bases and J by 10 bases. The CDR3 runs 13 residues. From germline, CDR1 is GTSNPN and CDR2 SVGIG (reference sequence). The entirety of the isolated RNA underwent reverse transcription, so expressed TCRB transcripts were sequenced. Profiling relied on immunoSEQ multiplex PCR, and the TCRdb table lists in-frame clones only, not all of them. The data contain 120,000 or so clones, approximately 15% of them seen just once; the ten biggest clones take up roughly 2.6%. This sample is drawn from a study of beta chain features in type 1 diabetes. Study findings and constraints: The naive, central memory and Treg TCRB repertoires looked more alike in patients than they did in healthy donors. Across all four CD4+ subsets, people with type 1 diabetes showed modestly shorter TCRB CDR3s.

Material: central memory CD4+ T cells from blood. The chain couples TRBV30 to TRBJ1-4, with 11 bases aligning to TRBD1. The sequence derives from a man aged 18 to 30 with type 1 diabetes. The CDR3 sequence: CAEAGQGAGKLFF. DNA of the CDR3: TGTGCCGAGGCAGGACAGGGGGCCGGAAAACTGTTTTTT.